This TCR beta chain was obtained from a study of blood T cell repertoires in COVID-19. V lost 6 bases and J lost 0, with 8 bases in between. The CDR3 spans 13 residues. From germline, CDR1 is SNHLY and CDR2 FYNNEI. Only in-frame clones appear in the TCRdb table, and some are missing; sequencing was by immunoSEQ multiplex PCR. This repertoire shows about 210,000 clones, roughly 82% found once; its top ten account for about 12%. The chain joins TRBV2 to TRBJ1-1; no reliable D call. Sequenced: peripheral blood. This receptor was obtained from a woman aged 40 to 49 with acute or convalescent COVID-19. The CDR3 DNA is TGTGCCAGCAGAGTGGGCATGAACACTGAAGCTTTCTTT. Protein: CASRVGMNTEAFF.